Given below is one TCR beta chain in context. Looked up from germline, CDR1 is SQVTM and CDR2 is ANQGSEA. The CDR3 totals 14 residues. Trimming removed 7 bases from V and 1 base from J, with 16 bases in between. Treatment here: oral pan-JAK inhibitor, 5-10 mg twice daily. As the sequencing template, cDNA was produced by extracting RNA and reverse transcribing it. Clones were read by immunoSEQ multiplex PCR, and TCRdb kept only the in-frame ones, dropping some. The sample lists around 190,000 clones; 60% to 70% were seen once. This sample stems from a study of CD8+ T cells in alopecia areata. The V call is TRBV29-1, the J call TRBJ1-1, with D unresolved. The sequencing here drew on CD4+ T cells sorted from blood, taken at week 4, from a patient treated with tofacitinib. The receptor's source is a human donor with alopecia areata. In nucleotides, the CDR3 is TGCAGCGGGAGGCCCTCGGCGGGGAACACTGAAGCTTTCTTT. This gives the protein CSGRPSAGNTEAFF.